Listed here are 13 T cell receptor beta chains from one sample, sequenced in a study of STAT5B mutations in CD4+ large granular lymphocyte leukemia. Sequenced by immunoSEQ multiplex PCR; TCRdb stores in-frame clones only, minus some. The sample gives tens of thousands of clones, roughly 79% of which show up once; 0.25% to 0.35% is in the top ten. Sequencing was carried out using CD4+ T cells from blood buffy coats. All receptors come from a human donor in good health.

J is TRBJ2-6 and V is TRBV7-2; possible D gene TRBD1, 5 bases. The CDR3 length is 18 residues. CDR1 is SGHTA, CDR2 FQGNSA, per germline. Trimming removed 3 bases at V and 0 bases at J, with 15 bases between. CDR3 DNA: TGTGCCAGCAGCTTGATCGGTCGACAGTTCTCTGGGGCCAACGTCCTGACTTTC. Encoded protein: CASSLIGRQFSGANVLTF.

This chain connects TRBV7-6 to TRBJ2-5; D unclear. This CDR3 region has 12 residues. V gave up 5 bases and J gave up 2 bases, with 6 bases separating them. CDR1 is SGHVS and CDR2 is FNYEAQ in the germline V gene. The CDR3 here is CASSPLQETQYF. The DNA for the CDR3 is TGTGCCAGCAGCCCCCTTCAAGAGACCCAGTACTTC.

The rearrangement joins TRBV6-5 to TRBJ1-1, with unresolved D. With 5 bases removed from V and 1 base from J, the gap between germline ends came to 5 bases. Germline-derived CDR1 and CDR2 are MNHEY and SVGAGI. The CDR3 runs to 12 residues. CDR3 sequence reads: CASSKWNTEAFF. CDR3 DNA: TGTGCCAGCAGTAAATGGAACACTGAAGCTTTCTTT.

The chain has TRBV9 and TRBJ2-5, with D perhaps TRBD2 (6 bases). The CDR3 sequence is 15 residues long. V lost 4 bases to trimming and J lost 4 bases, with 17 bases between them. Germline V lookup: CDR1 SGDLS, CDR2 YYNGEE. CDR3 nucleotides: TGTGCCAGCAGCTTTAGTCCGGGGGAGAGAGAGACCCAGTACTTC. This codes for CASSFSPGERETQYF.

This clone was detected only a few times. The genes are TRBV7-7 and TRBJ1-4; 8 nucleotides match TRBD1. The CDR3 spans 15 residues. V trimming: 2 bases; J trimming: 8 bases; junction bases outside the gene matches: 7. From germline, CDR1 is SSHAT and CDR2 FNYEAQ (reference sequence). CDR3 sequence (DNA): TGTGCCAGCAGCTTATCGGACAGGGTTGGGGAAAAACTGTTTTTT. It translates to CASSLSDRVGEKLFF.

The rearrangement joins TRBV9 to TRBJ2-5; 7 nucleotides agree with TRBD1. This CDR3 has 15 residues. The ends lost 1 base at V and 1 base at J; junction bases unmatched: 4. Germline V gives CDR1 SGDLS, CDR2 YYNGEE. CDR3 sequence reads: CASSVLAGGQETQYF. The CDR3 DNA sequence: TGTGCCAGCAGCGTATTGGCAGGGGGCCAAGAGACCCAGTACTTC.

This sequence joins TRBV29-1 and TRBJ2-1, with D uncertain. V was trimmed by 6 bases and J by 9 bases, leaving 12 bases between them. There are 11 residues in the CDR3. CDR1 and CDR2 (germline): SQVTM, ANQGSEA. CDR3 region: CSVHTFGEQFF. CDR3 nucleotide sequence: TGCAGCGTACACACTTTTGGTGAGCAGTTCTTC.

This chain uses TRBV18 with TRBJ2-5; TRBD1 matches at 7 bases. The better agreement between TRBJ2-7 and the DNA end casts doubt on the J call. Germline V CDR1 and CDR2: KGHSH, LQKENI. The CDR3 is 12 residues long. DNA for the CDR3: TGTGCCAGCTCGACAGACAGGGCCGAGCAGTACTTC. Translated, it gives CASSTDRAEQYF.

A remark on this clone: One end of the junction varies from germline; a read error may be responsible. The chain recombines TRBV2 with TRBJ1-2, with 8 bases matching TRBD1. The germline V gene encodes CDR1 SNHLY and CDR2 FYNNEI. The CDR3 consists of 11 residues. The CDR3 protein is CASSGDGTGSF. The CDR3 DNA sequence: TGTGCCAGCAGTGGGGATGGGACAGGCAGCTTC.

The J gene is TRBJ1-1, the V gene TRBV7-9; the D is unclear. In germline, CDR1 is SEHNR, CDR2 FQNEAQ (reference sequence). Trimming took off 1 base at V and 0 bases at J, with 3 bases between the two ends. The CDR3 spans 13 residues. In nucleotides, the CDR3 is TGTGCCAGCAGCTTAGAAGTGAACACTGAAGCTTTCTTT. Its translation: CASSLEVNTEAFF.

This chain uses TRBV6-6 with TRBJ2-5; D may match TRBD1 or TRBD2 (5 bases each). V was clipped by 6 bases and J by 1 base, with 12 bases between them. Germline V gene lookup returns CDR1 MNHNY and CDR2 SVGAGI (reference sequence). The CDR3 is 14 residues long. Here the CDR3 reads CASSGDPAQETQYF. CDR3 DNA sequence: TGTGCCAGCAGCGGGGACCCCGCCCAAGAGACCCAGTACTTC.

This chain joins TRBV28 and TRBJ1-2; D gene unclear. Germline values: CDR1 MDHEN, CDR2 SYDVKM. V shed 8 bases and J shed 0 bases, with 7 bases lying between them. The CDR3 has 12 amino acids. CDR3 coding DNA: TGTGCCAGCGGAGAGGCTAACTATGGCTACACCTTC. Protein product: CASGEANYGYTF.

The chain links TRBV7-9 to TRBJ1-1, with D possibly matching TRBD1 (5 bases). CDR1 is SEHNR and CDR2 is FQNEAQ in the germline V gene (reference sequence). Trimming removed 11 bases from V and 1 base from J, with 17 bases in between. CDR3 length: 14 amino acids. The CDR3 region has the DNA TGTGCCGATGGGGAACCGGGGGGGAACACTGAAGCTTTCTTT. This codes for CADGEPGGNTEAFF. Looking up the rest from reference TRBV7-9 and TRBJ1-1 gives the full variable domain: DTGVSQNPRHKITKRGQNVTFRCDPISEHNRLYWYRQTLGQGPEFLTYFQNEAQLEKSRLLSDRFSAERPKGSFSTLEIQRTEQGDSAMYLCADGEPGGNTEAFFGQGTRLTVV.